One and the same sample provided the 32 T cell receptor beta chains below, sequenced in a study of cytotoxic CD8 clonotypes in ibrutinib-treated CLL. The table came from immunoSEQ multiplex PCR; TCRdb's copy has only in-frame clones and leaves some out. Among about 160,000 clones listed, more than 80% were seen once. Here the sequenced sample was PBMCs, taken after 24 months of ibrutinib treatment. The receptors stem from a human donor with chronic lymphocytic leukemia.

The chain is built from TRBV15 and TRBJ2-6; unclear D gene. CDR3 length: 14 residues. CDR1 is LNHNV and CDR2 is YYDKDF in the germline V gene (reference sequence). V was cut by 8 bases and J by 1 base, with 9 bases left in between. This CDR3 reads CATLPRSGANVLTF. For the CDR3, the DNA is TGTGCCACCCTACCGAGGTCTGGGGCCAACGTCCTGACTTTC.

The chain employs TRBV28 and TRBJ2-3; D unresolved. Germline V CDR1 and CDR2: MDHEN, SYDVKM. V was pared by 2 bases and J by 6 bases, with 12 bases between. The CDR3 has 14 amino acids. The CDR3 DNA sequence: TGTGCCAGCAGTTTACGGGTGTTCGGGGATACGCAGTATTTT. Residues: CASSLRVFGDTQYF.

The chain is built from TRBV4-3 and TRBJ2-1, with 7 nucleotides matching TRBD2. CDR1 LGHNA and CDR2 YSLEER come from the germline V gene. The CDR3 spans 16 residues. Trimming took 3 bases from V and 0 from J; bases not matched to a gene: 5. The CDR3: CASSQNLAVSYNEQFF. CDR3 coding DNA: TGCGCCAGCAGCCAGAACCTAGCGGTCTCCTACAATGAGCAGTTCTTC.

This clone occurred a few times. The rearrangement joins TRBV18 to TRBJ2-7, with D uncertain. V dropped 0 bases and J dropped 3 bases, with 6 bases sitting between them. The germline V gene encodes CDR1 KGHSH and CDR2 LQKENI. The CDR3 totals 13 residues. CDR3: CASSPPPGYEQYF. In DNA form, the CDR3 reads TGTGCCAGCTCACCACCTCCGGGCTACGAGCAGTACTTC.

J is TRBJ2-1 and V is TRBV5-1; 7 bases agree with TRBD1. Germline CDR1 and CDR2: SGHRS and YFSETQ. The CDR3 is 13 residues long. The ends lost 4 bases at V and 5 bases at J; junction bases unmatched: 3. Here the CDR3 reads CASSPGTDNEQFF. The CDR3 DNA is TGCGCCAGCAGCCCCGGGACAGACAATGAGCAGTTCTTC.

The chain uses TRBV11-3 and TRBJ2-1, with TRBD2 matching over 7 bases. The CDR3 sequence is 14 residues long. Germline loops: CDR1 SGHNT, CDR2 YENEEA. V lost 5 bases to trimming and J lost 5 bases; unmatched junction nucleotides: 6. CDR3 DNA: TGTGCCAGCAGCATGCGGGAGCAGAACAATGAGCAGTTCTTC. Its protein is CASSMREQNNEQFF.

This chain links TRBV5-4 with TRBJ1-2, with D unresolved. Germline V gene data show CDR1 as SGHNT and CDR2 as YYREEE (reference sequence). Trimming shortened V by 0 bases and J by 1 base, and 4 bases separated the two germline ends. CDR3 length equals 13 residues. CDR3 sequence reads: CASSLVGNYGYTF. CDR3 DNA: TGTGCCAGCAGCTTGGTGGGTAACTATGGCTACACCTTC.

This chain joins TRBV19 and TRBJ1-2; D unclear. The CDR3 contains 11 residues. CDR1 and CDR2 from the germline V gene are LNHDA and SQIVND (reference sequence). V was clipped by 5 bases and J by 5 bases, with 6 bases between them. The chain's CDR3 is CASSAEYGYTF. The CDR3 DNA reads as TGTGCCAGTAGTGCGGAGTATGGCTACACCTTC.

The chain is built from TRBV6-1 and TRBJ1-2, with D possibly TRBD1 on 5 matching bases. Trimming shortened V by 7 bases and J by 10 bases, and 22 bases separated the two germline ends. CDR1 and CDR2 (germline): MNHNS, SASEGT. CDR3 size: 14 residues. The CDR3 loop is CASIPTTATMPYTF. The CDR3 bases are TGTGCCAGCATTCCCACGACAGCTACTATGCCCTACACCTTC.

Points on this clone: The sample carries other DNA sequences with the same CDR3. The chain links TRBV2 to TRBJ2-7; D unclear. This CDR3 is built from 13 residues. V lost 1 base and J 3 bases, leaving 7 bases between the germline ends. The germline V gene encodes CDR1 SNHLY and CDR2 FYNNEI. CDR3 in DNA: TGTGCCAGCAGTGAAGGGTCCAGCTACGAGCAGTACTTC. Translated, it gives CASSEGSSYEQYF.

CDR3 DNA: TGTGCCAGCAGCTTGGTAGAAAAAGAGACCCAGTACTTC. As protein: CASSLVEKETQYF. This chain links TRBV5-6 with TRBJ2-5, with D unresolved. V lost 0 bases, J lost 3 bases, and 6 bases lay in between. CDR3 length: 13 amino acids. From germline, CDR1 is SGHDT and CDR2 YYEEEE.

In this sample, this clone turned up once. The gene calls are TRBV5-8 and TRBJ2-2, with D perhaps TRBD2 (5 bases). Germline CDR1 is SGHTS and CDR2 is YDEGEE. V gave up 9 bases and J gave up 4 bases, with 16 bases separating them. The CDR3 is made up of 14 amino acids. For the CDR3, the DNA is TGTGCCACCTCAAAAGGACTTATCACCGGGGAGCTGTTTTTT. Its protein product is CATSKGLITGELFF.

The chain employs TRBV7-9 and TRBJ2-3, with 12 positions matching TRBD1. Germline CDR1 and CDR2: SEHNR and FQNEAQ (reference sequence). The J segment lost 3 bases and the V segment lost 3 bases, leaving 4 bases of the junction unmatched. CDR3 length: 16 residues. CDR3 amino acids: CASSLGQGARTDTQYF. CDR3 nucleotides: TGTGCCAGCAGCTTGGGACAGGGGGCGAGGACAGATACGCAGTATTTT.

This CDR3 reads CSVEDQQGGTEAFF. CDR3 nucleotides: TGCAGCGTTGAAGATCAGCAGGGGGGGACTGAAGCTTTCTTT. The chain uses TRBV29-1 and TRBJ1-1, with 7 bases aligning to TRBD1. Per germline, CDR1 SQVTM and CDR2 ANQGSEA. The V gene end was trimmed by 0 bases and the J gene end by 5 bases; junction bases not matched to a gene: 6. This CDR3 is built from 14 residues. Full variable domain (rest looked up from reference TRBV29-1 and TRBJ1-1): SAVISQKPSRDICQRGTSLTIQCQVDSQVTMMFWYRQQPGQSLTLIATANQGSEATYESGFVIDKFPISRPNLTFSTLTVSNMSPEDSSIYLCSVEDQQGGTEAFFGQGTRLTVV.

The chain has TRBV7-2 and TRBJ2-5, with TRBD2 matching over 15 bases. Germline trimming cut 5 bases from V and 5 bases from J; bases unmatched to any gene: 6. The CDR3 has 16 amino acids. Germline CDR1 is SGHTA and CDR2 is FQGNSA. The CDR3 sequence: CASSRGLAGGRETQYF. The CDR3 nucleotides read TGTGCCAGCAGCCGGGGACTAGCGGGAGGTCGGGAGACCCAGTACTTC.

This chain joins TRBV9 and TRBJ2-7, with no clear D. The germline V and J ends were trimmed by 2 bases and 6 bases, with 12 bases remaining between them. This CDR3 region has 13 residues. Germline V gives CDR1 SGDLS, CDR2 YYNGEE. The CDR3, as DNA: TGTGCCAGCAGCGTTGGTACAGTTTCCGAGCAGTACTTC. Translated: CASSVGTVSEQYF.

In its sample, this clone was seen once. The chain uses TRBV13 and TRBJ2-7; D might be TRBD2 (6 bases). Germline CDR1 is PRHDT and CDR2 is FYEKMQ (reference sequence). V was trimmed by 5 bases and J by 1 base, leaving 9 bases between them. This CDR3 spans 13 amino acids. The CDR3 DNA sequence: TGTGCCAGCAGCCGCGGAGGGTCCTACGAGCAGTACTTC. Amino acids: CASSRGGSYEQYF.

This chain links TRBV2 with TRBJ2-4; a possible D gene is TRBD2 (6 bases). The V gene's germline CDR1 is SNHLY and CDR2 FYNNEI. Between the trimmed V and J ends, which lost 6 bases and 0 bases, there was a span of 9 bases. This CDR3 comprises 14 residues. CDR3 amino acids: CASREGLAKNIQYF. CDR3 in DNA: TGTGCCAGCAGGGAGGGGCTAGCCAAAAACATTCAGTACTTC. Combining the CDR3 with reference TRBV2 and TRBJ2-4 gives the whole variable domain EPEVTQTPSHQVTQMGQEVILRCVPISNHLYFYWYRQILGQKVEFLVSFYNNEISEKSEIFDDQFSVERPDGSNFTLKIRSTKLEDSAMYFCASREGLAKNIQYFGAGTRLSVL.

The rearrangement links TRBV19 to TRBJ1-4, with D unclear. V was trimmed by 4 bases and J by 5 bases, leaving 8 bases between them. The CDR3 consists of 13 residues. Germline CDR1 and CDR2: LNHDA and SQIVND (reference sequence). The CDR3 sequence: CASSRLQNEKLFF. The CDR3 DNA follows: TGTGCCAGTAGTAGGCTGCAGAATGAAAAACTGTTTTTT.

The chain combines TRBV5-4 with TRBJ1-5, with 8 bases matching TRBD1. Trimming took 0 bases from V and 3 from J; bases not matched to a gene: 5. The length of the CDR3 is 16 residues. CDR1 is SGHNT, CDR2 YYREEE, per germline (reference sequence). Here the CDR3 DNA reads TGTGCCAGCAGCTTGGGTGCAGGGGGCCACAATCAGCCCCAGCATTTT. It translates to CASSLGAGGHNQPQHF.

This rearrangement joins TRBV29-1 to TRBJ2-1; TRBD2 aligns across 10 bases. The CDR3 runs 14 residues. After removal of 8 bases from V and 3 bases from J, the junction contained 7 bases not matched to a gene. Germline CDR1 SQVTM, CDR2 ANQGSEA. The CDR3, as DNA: TGCAGCTGTAGGACTAGCGGAGTCTACAATGAGCAGTTCTTC. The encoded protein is CSCRTSGVYNEQFF.

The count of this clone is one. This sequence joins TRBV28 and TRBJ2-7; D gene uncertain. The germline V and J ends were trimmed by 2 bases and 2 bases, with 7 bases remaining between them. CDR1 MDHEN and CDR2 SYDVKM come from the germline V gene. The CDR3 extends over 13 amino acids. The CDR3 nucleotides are TGTGCCAGCAGTTTAGCAGTACCCTACGAGCAGTACTTC. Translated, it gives CASSLAVPYEQYF.

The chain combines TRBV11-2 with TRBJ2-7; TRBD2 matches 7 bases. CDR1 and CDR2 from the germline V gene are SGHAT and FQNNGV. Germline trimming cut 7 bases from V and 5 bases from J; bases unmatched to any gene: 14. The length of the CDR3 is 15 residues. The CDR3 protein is CASTPLGGKSHEQYF. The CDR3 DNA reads TGTGCCAGCACCCCCCTCGGGGGGAAGTCCCACGAGCAGTACTTC. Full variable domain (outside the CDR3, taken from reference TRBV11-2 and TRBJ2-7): EAGVAQSPRYKIIEKRQSVAFWCNPISGHATLYWYQQILGQGPKLLIQFQNNGVVDDSQLPKDRFSAERLKGVDSTLKIQPAKLEDSAVYLCASTPLGGKSHEQYFGPGTRLTVT.

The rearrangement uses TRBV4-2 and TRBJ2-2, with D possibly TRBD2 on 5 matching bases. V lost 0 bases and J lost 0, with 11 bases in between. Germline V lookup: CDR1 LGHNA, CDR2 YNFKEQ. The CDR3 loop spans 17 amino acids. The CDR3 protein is CASSQELAYPNTGELFF. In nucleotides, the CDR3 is TGTGCCAGCAGCCAAGAGCTAGCCTACCCGAACACCGGGGAGCTGTTTTTT.

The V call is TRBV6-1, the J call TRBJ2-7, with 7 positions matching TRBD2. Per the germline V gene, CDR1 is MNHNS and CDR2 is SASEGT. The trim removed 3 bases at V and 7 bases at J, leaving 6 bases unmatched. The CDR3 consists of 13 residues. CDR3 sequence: CASSDFSAGEQYF. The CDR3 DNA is TGTGCCAGCAGTGATTTTTCAGCGGGGGAGCAGTACTTC.

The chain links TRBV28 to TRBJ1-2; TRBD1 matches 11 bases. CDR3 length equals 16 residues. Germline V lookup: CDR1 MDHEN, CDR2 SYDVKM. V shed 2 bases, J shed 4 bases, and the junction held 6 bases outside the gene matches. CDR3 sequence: CASSLKGQGGFYGYTF. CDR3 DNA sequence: TGTGCCAGCAGTTTAAAGGGACAGGGGGGGTTCTATGGCTACACCTTC.

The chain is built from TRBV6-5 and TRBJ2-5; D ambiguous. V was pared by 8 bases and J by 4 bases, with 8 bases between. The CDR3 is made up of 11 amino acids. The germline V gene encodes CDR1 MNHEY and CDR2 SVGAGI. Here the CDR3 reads CASQRGETQYF. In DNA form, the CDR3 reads TGTGCCAGCCAGCGTGGAGAGACCCAGTACTTC.

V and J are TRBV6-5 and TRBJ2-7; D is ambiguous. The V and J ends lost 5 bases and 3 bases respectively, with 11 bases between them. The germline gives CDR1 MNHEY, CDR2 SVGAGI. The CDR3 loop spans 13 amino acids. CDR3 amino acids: CASSNYYGYEQYF. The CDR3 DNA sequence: TGTGCCAGCAGTAATTATTACGGCTACGAGCAGTACTTC.

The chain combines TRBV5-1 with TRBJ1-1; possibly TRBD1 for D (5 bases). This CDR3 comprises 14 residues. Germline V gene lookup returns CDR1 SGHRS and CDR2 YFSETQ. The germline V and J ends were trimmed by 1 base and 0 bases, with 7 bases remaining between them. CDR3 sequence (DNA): TGCGCCAGCAGCTTGCGGGGCCTGAACACTGAAGCTTTCTTT. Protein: CASSLRGLNTEAFF. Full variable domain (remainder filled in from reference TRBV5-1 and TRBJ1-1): KAGVTQTPRYLIKTRGQQVTLSCSPISGHRSVSWYQQTPGQGLQFLFEYFSETQRNKGNFPGRFSGRQFSNSRSEMNVSTLELGDSALYLCASSLRGLNTEAFFGQGTRLTVV.

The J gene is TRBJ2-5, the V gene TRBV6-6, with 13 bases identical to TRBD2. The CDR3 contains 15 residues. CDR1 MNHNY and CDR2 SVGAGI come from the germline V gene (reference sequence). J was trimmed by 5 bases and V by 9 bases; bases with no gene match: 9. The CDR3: CASRTSGSAGETQYF. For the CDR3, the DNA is TGTGCCAGTCGGACTAGCGGGAGTGCGGGGGAGACCCAGTACTTC.

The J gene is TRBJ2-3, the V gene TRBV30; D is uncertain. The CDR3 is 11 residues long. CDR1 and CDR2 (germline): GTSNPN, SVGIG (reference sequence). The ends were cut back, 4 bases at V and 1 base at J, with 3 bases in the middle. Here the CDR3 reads CAWIGTDTQYF. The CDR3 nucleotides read TGTGCCTGGATTGGCACAGATACGCAGTATTTT.

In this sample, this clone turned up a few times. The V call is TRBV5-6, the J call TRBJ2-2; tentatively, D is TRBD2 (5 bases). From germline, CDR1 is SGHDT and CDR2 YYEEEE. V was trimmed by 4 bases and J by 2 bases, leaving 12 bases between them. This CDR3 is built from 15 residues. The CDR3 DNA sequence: TGTGCCAGCAGCCGGGGAACTTTAAACACCGGGGAGCTGTTTTTT. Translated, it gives CASSRGTLNTGELFF. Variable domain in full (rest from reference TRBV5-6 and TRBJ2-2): DAGVTQSPTHLIKTRGQQVTLRCSPKSGHDTVSWYQQALGQGPQFIFQYYEEEERQRGNFPDRFSGHQFPNYSSELNVNALLLGDSALYLCASSRGTLNTGELFFGEGSRLTVL.